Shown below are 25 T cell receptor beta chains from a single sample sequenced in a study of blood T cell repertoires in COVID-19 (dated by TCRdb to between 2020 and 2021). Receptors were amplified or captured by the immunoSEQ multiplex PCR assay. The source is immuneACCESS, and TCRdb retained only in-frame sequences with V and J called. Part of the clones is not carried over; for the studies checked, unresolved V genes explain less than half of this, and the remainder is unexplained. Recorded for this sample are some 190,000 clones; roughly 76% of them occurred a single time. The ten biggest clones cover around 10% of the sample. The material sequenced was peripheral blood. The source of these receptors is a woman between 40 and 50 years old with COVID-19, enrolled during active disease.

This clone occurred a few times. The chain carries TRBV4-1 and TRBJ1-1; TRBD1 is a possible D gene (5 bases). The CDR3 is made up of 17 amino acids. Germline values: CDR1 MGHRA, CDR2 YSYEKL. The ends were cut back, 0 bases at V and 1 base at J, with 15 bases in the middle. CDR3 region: CASSQDRRGSKNTEAFF. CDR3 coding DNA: TGCGCCAGCAGCCAAGATAGGCGGGGGTCGAAGAACACTGAAGCTTTCTTT.

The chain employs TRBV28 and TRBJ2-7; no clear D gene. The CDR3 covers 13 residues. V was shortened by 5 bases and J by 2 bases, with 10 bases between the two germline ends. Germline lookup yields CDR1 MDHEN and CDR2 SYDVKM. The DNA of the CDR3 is TGTGCCAGCAGTATCCCGAACACCTACGAGCAGTACTTC. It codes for CASSIPNTYEQYF.

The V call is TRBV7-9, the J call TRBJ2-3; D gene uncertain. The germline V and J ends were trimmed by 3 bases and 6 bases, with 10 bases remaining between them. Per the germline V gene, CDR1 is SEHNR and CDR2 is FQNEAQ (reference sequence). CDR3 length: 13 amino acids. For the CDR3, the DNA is TGTGCCAGCAGCTTCCTCAGCGTGGATACGCAGTATTTT. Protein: CASSFLSVDTQYF.

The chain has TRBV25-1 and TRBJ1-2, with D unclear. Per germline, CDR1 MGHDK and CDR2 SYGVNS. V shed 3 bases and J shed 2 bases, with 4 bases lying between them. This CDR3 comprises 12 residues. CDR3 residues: CASSDRNYGYTF. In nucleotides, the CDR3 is TGTGCCAGCAGTGACAGGAACTATGGCTACACCTTC.

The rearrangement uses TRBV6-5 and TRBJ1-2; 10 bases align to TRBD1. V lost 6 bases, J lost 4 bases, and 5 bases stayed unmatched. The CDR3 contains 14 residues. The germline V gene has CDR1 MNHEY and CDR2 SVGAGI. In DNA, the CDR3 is TGTGCCAGCAGCTGGACAGGGGGAAGCTATGGCTACACCTTC. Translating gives CASSWTGGSYGYTF.

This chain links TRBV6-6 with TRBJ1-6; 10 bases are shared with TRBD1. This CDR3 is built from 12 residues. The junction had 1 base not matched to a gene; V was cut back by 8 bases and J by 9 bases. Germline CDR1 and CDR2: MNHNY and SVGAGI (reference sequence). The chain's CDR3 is CASGTGVSPLHF. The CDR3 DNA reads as TGTGCCAGCGGGACAGGGGTTTCACCCCTCCACTTT.

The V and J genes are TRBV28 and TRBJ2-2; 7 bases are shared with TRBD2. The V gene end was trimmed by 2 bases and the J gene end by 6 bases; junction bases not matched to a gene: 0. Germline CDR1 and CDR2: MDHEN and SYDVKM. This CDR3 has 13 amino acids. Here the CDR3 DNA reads TGTGCCAGCAGTTTAGCGGGAGCCGGGGAGCTGTTTTTT. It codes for CASSLAGAGELFF. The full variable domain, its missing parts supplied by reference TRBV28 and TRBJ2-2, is DVKVTQSSRYLVKRTGEKVFLECVQDMDHENMFWYRQDPGLGLRLIYFSYDVKMKEKGDIPEGYSVSREKKERFSLILESASTNQTSMYLCASSLAGAGELFFGEGSRLTVL.

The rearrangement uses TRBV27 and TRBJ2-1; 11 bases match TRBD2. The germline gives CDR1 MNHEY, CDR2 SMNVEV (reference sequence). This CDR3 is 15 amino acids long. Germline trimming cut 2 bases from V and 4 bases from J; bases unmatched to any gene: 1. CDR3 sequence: CASSLGTSGYNEQFF. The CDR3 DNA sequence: TGTGCCAGCAGTTTAGGGACTAGCGGTTACAATGAGCAGTTCTTC.

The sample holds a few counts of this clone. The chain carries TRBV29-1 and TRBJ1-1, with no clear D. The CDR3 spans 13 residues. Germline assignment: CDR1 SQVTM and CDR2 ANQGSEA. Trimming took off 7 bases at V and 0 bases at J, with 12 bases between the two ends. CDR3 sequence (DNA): TGCAGCGCAAGGCCGGGGTTGAACACTGAAGCTTTCTTT. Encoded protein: CSARPGLNTEAFF.

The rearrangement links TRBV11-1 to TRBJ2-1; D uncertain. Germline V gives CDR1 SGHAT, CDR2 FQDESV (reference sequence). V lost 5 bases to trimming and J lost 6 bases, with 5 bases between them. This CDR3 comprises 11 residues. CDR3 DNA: TGTGCCAGCAGCCACAGCAATGAGCAGTTCTTC. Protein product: CASSHSNEQFF. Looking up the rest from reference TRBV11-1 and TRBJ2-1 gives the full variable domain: EAEVAQSPRYKITEKSQAVAFWCDPISGHATLYWYRQILGQGPELLVQFQDESVVDDSQLPKDRFSAERLKGVDSTLKIQPAELGDSAMYLCASSHSNEQFFGPGTRLTVL.

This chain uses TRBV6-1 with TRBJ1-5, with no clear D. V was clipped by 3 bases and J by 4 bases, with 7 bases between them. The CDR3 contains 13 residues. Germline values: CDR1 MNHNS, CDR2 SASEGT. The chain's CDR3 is CASSEQKNQPQHF. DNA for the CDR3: TGTGCCAGCAGTGAGCAGAAAAATCAGCCCCAGCATTTT.

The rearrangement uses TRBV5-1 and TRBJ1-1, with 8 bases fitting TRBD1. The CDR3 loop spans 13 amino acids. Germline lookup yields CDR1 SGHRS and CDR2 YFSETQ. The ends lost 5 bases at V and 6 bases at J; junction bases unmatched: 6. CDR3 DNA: TGCGCCAGCAGGACTACAGGGGGAGCTGAAGCTTTCTTT. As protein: CASRTTGGAEAFF.

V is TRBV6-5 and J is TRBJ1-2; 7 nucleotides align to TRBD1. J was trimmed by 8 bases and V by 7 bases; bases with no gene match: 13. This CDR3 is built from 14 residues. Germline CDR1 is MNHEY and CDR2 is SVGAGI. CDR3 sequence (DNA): TGTGCCAGCACCCGGGACAGCACTTTAGGAGGCTACACCTTC. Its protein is CASTRDSTLGGYTF.

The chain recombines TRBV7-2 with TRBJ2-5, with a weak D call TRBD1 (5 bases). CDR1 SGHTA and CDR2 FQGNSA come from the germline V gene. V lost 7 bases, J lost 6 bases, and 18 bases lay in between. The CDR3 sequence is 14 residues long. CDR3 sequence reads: CASTPDPRAKTQYF. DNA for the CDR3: TGTGCCAGCACCCCAGACCCCAGGGCGAAGACCCAGTACTTC.

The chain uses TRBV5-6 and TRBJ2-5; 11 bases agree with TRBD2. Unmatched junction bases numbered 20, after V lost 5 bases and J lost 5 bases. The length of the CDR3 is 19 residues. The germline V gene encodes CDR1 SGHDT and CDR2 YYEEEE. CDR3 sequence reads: CASRTLGLAGGQGVETQYF. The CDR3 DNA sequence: TGTGCCAGCAGAACCCTGGGTCTAGCGGGAGGCCAAGGGGTGGAGACCCAGTACTTC.

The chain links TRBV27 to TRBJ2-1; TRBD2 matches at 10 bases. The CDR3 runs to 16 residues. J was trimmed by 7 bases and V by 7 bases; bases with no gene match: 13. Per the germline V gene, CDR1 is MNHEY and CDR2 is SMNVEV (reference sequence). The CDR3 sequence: CASKSPLAGPGNEQFF. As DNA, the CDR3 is TGTGCCAGCAAATCACCACTAGCGGGGCCAGGGAATGAGCAGTTCTTC.

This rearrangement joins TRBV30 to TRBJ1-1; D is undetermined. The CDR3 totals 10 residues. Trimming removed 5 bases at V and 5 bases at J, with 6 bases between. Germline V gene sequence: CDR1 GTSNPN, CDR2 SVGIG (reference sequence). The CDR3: CAWGRTEAFF. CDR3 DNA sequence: TGTGCCTGGGGGAGGACTGAAGCTTTCTTT.

CDR3 amino acids: CASSYRTVTETQYF. CDR3 DNA sequence: TGTGCCAGCAGCTACCGGACAGTAACTGAGACCCAGTACTTC. This chain links TRBV5-5 with TRBJ2-5, with D possibly being TRBD1 (6 bases). The CDR3 is 14 amino acids. CDR1 SGHKS and CDR2 YYEKEE come from the germline V gene (reference sequence). The V and J ends lost 3 bases and 5 bases respectively, with 14 bases between them.

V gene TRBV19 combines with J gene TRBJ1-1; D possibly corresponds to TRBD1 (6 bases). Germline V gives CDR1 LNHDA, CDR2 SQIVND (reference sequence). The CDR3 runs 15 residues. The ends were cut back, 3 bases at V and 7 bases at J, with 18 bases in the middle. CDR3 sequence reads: CASSIDRGQENEAFF. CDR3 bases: TGTGCCAGTAGTATTGATCGGGGACAAGAGAATGAAGCTTTCTTT. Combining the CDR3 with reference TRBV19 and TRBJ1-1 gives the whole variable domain DGGITQSPKYLFRKEGQNVTLSCEQNLNHDAMYWYRQDPGQGLRLIYYSQIVNDFQKGDIAEGYSVSREKKESFPLTVTSAQKNPTAFYLCASSIDRGQENEAFFGQGTRLTVV.

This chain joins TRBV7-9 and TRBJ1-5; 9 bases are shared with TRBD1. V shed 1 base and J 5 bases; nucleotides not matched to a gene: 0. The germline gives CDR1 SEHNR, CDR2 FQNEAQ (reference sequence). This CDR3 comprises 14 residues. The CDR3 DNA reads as TGTGCCAGCAGCTTAGGACAGGGGGATCAGCCCCAGCATTTT. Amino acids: CASSLGQGDQPQHF. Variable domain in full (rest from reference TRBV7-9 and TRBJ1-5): DTGVSQNPRHKITKRGQNVTFRCDPISEHNRLYWYRQTLGQGPEFLTYFQNEAQLEKSRLLSDRFSAERPKGSFSTLEIQRTEQGDSAMYLCASSLGQGDQPQHFGDGTRLSIL.

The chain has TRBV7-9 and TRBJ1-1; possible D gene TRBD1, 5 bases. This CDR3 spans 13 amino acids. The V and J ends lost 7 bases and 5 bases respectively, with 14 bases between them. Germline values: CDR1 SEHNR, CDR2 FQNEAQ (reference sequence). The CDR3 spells CASTLSGGTEAFF. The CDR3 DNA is TGTGCCAGCACCCTCTCGGGGGGGACTGAAGCTTTCTTT.

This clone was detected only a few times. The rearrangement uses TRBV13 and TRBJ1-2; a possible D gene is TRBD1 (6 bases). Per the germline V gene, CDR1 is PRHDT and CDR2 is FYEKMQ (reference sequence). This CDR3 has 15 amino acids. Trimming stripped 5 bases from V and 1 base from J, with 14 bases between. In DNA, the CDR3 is TGTGCCAGCAGCCCCCGGACAGATCTTAACTATGGCTACACCTTC. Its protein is CASSPRTDLNYGYTF.

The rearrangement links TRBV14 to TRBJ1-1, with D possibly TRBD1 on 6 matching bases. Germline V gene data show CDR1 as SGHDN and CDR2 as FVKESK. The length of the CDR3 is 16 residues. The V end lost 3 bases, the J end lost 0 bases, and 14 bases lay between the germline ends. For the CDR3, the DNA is TGTGCCAGCAGCCACCTCAGGGGCAGGGTGAACACTGAAGCTTTCTTT. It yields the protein CASSHLRGRVNTEAFF.

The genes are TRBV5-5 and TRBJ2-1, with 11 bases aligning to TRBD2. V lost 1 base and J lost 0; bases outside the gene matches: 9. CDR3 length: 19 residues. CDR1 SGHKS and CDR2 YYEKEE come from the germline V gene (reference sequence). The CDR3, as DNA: TGTGCCAGCAGCTTGATAGAACTAGCGGGGGCGAGCTCCTACAATGAGCAGTTCTTC. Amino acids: CASSLIELAGASSYNEQFF.

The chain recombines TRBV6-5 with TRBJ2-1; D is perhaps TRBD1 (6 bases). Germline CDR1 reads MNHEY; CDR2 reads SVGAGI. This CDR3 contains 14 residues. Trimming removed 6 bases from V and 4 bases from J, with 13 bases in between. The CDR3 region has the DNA TGTGCCAGCAGCAGGGGATCCCGGTACAATGAGCAGTTCTTC. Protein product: CASSRGSRYNEQFF.